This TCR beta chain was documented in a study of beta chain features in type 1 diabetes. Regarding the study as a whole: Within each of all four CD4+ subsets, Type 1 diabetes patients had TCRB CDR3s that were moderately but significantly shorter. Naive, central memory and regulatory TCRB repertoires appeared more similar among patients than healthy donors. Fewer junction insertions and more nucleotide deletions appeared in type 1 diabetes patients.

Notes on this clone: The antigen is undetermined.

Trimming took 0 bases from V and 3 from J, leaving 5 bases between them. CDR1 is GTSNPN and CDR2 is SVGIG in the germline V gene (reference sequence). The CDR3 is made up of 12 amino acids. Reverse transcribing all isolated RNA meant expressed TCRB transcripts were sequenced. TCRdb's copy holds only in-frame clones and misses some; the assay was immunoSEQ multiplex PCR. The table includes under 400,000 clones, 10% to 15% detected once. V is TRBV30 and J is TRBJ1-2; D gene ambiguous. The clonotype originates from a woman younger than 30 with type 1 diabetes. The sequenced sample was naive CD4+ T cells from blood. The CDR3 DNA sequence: TGTGCCTGGAGTGTACTGGACTATGGCTACACCTTC. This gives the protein CAWSVLDYGYTF.